The T cell receptor beta chain under discussion was sequenced for a study of shared clonotypes between healthy human individuals. Looked up from germline, CDR1 is SGDLS and CDR2 is YYNGEE. The CDR3 is 17 amino acids. The J segment lost 0 bases and the V segment lost 2 bases, leaving 10 bases of the junction unmatched. CD45RO-negative CD8 cells positively selected for CCR7 made up the naive population, which excluded terminally differentiated effector memory CD45RA+ cells. Assay used: immunoSEQ multiplex PCR; TCRdb lists only in-frame clones, some missing. The sample has approximately 600,000 clones, about 95% seen once.

The sequence derives from a woman aged 25 to 45 in good health. What was sequenced was naive CD8+ T cells sorted from blood. The chain recombines TRBV9 with TRBJ2-7; TRBD2 matches at 8 bases. In nucleotides, the CDR3 is TGTGCCAGCAGCGTGTATAGCGGGGACACACCCTCCTACGAGCAGTACTTC. Protein sequence: CASSVYSGDTPSYEQYF. Complete variable domain (other parts from reference TRBV9 and TRBJ2-7): DSGVTQTPKHLITATGQRVTLRCSPRSGDLSVYWYQQSLDQGLQFLIQYYNGEERAKGNILERFSAQQFPDLHSELNLSSLELGDSALYFCASSVYSGDTPSYEQYFGPGTRLTVT.